The next 21 T cell receptor beta chains were all read from a single sample in a study of CXCR3-negative and CXCR3-positive naive CD8 T cells. Whole-study results and caveats: Greater hydrophobicity was found in TRB CDR3s of CXCR3-positive naive cells than of CXCR3-negative naive cells.

The antigens for these receptors are not known. Libraries of TRB cDNA were made by 5' RACE and carried UMIs. TCRdb reanalyzed the 5' RACE reads and collapses them to one entry per CDR3 protein, without DNA. In all, the sample yields some 54,000 distinct CDR3 sequences. Sequencing was carried out using naive CXCR3+ CD8+ T cells from blood. Subset meaning: CD45RO-CCR7+CD27+CD95- naive CD8+ T cells expressing CXCR3 (TNR3+). The receptors derive from a human donor in good health. Some clones in this sample may be carry-over from other donors' samples.

The rearrangement links TRBV6-5 to TRBJ1-2; TCRdb's assignment of TRBD1 cannot be checked, as there is no DNA. Per germline, CDR1 MNHEY and CDR2 SVGAGI. The CDR3 is 14 amino acids. CDR3 protein: CASSYGGSGSGYTF.

V is TRBV6-4 and J is TRBJ1-1; the D call from TCRdb, TRBD1, cannot be confirmed without DNA. This CDR3 is built from 13 residues. Germline CDR1 reads MRHNA; CDR2 reads SNTAGT. The CDR3 spells CASSREDWSEAFF.

The chain combines TRBV4-3 with TRBJ2-1; TCRdb's D call of TRBD1 is untestable without DNA. This CDR3 spans 16 amino acids. CDR1 and CDR2 (germline): LGHNA, YSLEER. The CDR3 is CASSRGPRPGSNEQFF.

This chain uses TRBV7-2 with TRBJ2-2; TCRdb's D call, TRBD2, is unchecked because there is no DNA. CDR1 is SGHTA and CDR2 is FQGNSA in the germline V gene. This CDR3 spans 16 amino acids. CDR3 protein: CASSPPLWRNTGELFF.

This sequence joins TRBV7-2 and TRBJ2-7; there is no DNA to check the TCRdb D call of TRBD1. CDR1 SGHTA and CDR2 FQGNSA come from the germline V gene. CDR3 length: 17 residues. CDR3 sequence: CASSLTAGARSSYEQYF.

The V call is TRBV12-3 or TRBV12-4, the J call TRBJ2-5; TCRdb designates TRBD1, a call that cannot be tested without DNA. The CDR3 contains 16 residues. The CDR3 sequence: CASQDTRGGIQETQYF.

V gene TRBV6-2 or TRBV6-3 combines with J gene TRBJ1-2; the D call from TCRdb, TRBD1, cannot be confirmed without DNA. The CDR3 has 15 residues. Germline lookup yields CDR1 MNHEY and CDR2 SVGEGT. CDR3 sequence reads: CASTLQGQRDYGYTF.

This sequence joins TRBV7-3 and TRBJ2-7. The CDR3 spans 14 residues. Looked up from germline, CDR1 is SGHTA and CDR2 is FQGTGA. CDR3 region: CASSPTGPSYEQYF.

The genes are TRBV20-1 and TRBJ1-6; TCRdb calls TRBD1, which cannot be checked without DNA. Germline CDR1 and CDR2: DFQATT and SNEGSKA (reference sequence). This CDR3 region has 13 residues. The CDR3 region is CSAPTGTDSPLHF.

The chain has TRBV7-9 and TRBJ1-2; the TCRdb D gene call, TRBD1, has no DNA to confirm it. The germline V gene encodes CDR1 SEHNR and CDR2 FQNEAQ (reference sequence). The CDR3 has 16 residues. CDR3 amino acids: CASSSRGGTGSYGYTF.

J is TRBJ1-1 and V is TRBV6-5; the D call from TCRdb, TRBD1, cannot be confirmed without DNA. Germline V gene lookup returns CDR1 MNHEY and CDR2 SVGAGI. CDR3 size: 16 residues. The CDR3 region is CASSPYRGERNTEAFF.

CDR3 loop: CASVSGNQPQHF. The rearrangement links TRBV6-2 or TRBV6-3 to TRBJ1-5. This CDR3 contains 12 residues. CDR1 and CDR2 from the germline V gene are MNHEY and SVGEGT.

The rearrangement uses TRBV19 and TRBJ2-1; TCRdb's assignment of TRBD2 cannot be checked, as there is no DNA. CDR1 LNHDA and CDR2 SQIVND come from the germline V gene (reference sequence). This CDR3 contains 17 residues. Here the CDR3 reads CASSLLAGGDSYNEQFF.

The CDR3: CASSPPQEETQYF. The genes are TRBV18 and TRBJ2-5. The germline gives CDR1 KGHSH, CDR2 LQKENI. This CDR3 has 13 amino acids.

The gene calls are TRBV20-1 and TRBJ1-2; the D gene TCRdb calls, TRBD1, cannot be checked with no DNA. The CDR3 is 16 amino acids. Germline V lookup: CDR1 DFQATT, CDR2 SNEGSKA (reference sequence). CDR3 region: CSARAVFGGLDYGYTF.

The chain carries TRBV7-6 and TRBJ2-1; TCRdb indicates TRBD1, and absent DNA this call remains unverified. CDR1 is SGHVS and CDR2 is FNYEAQ in the germline V gene. The CDR3 totals 15 residues. The CDR3 spells CASSYRDRGIPEQFF.

The V and J genes are TRBV11-3 and TRBJ1-1; TCRdb's D call of TRBD1 is untestable without DNA. Germline values: CDR1 SGHNT, CDR2 YENEEA. The CDR3 extends over 13 amino acids. The CDR3 loop is CASSNRPTGRVFF.

The CDR3 here is CASSLITASGRNEQYF. The chain uses TRBV14 and TRBJ2-7; without DNA, the TCRdb call of TRBD2 cannot be checked. The germline CDR1 and CDR2 sequences are SGHDN and FVKESK. This CDR3 contains 16 residues. The variable domain in full, with the rest retrieved from reference TRBV14 and TRBJ2-7, is EAGVTQFPSHSVIEKGQTVTLRCDPISGHDNLYWYRRVMGKEIKFLLHFVKESKQDESGMPNNRFLAERTGGTYSTLKVQPAELEDSGVYFCASSLITASGRNEQYFGPGTRLTVT.

The genes are TRBV7-6 and TRBJ2-5; there is no DNA to check the TCRdb D call of TRBD1. The CDR3 runs 16 residues. The germline CDR1 and CDR2 sequences are SGHVS and FNYEAQ. This CDR3 is CASSLGTAPIGRTQYF.

This chain uses TRBV7-9 with TRBJ1-1. The CDR3 loop spans 11 amino acids. Germline loops: CDR1 SEHNR, CDR2 FQNEAQ (reference sequence). CDR3 sequence: CASSLVTEAFF.

The CDR3 is CSVEEWSENTGELFF. The chain carries TRBV29-1 and TRBJ2-2. Germline V gene sequence: CDR1 SQVTM, CDR2 ANQGSEA. CDR3 length equals 15 residues.